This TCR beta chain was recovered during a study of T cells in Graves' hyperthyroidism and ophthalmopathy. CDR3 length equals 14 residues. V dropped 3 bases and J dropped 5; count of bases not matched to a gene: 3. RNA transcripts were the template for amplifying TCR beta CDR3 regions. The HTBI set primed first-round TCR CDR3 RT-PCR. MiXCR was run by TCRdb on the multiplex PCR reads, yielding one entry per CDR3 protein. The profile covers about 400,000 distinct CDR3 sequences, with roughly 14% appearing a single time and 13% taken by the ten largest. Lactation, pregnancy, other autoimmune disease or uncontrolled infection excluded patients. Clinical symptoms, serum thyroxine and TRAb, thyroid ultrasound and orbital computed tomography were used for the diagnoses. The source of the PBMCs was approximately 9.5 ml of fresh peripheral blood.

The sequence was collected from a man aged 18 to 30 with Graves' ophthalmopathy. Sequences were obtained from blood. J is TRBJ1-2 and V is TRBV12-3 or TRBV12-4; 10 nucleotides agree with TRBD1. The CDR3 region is CASSLKGQGYGYTF. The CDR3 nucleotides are TGTGCCAGCAGTTTGAAGGGACAGGGGTATGGCTACACCTTC.